The present T cell receptor beta chain was sequenced within a study of blood T cells in healthy people across ages. This clonotype appeared a few times. Its antigen is unidentified. Regarding the study as a whole: CMV infection status of these donors was not known.

The use of a sample-barcoded 5' primer and a J-beta primer mix characterized a second PCR of roughly 6 to 11 cycles. MiXCR, run by TCRdb on the 5' RACE reads, gives a single entry per CDR3 protein. The repertoire holds over a million distinct CDR3 sequences, with about 42% as singletons. This CDR3 contains 13 residues. V dropped 0 bases and J dropped 5 bases, with 10 bases sitting between them. In germline, CDR1 is DFQATT, CDR2 SNEGSKA (reference sequence). The V and J genes are TRBV20-1 and TRBJ2-5; D not resolved. The clonotype originates from a woman aged 18 to 35 in good health. What was sequenced was blood. In nucleotides, the CDR3 is TGCAGTGCTAGAGATGTCAATGAGGAGACCCAGTACTTC. The encoded protein is CSARDVNEETQYF.